This section outlines one T cell receptor beta chain sequence together with its context. Using immunoSEQ multiplex PCR, the repertoire was profiled, and TCRdb retains in-frame clones only, with some absent. Among about 110,000 clones listed, around 88% were seen once. The germline V gene has CDR1 SGHDT and CDR2 YYEEEE. Trimming removed 0 bases at V and 4 bases at J, with 9 bases between. The CDR3 contains 14 residues. The data are from a study of control samples from healthy donors and cancer patients. The sequencing sample was made of blood. The rearrangement uses TRBV5-6 and TRBJ2-3; no definite D call. The origin of this receptor is a woman aged 50 to 60 in good health. For the CDR3, the DNA is TGTGCCAGCAGCTTGGGGGCCGCGGCAGATACGCAGTATTTT. Translating it yields CASSLGAAADTQYF.